This T cell receptor beta chain is drawn from a study of response to subunit inactivated influenza vaccine. TCRdb reanalysed the RT-PCR reads using MiXCR and keeps one entry per CDR3 protein. This sample has 540,000 or so distinct CDR3 sequences, with over 10% found just once. This clonotype turned up a few times. The CDR3 is made up of 12 amino acids. V was clipped by 2 bases and J by 1 base, with 6 bases between them. CDR1 is SQVTM, CDR2 ANQGSEA, per germline. The receptor was derived from a man aged 50-60 years who received an inactivated influenza vaccine. Here the sequenced sample was PBMCs from blood, taken more than 35 days after vaccination. The chain has TRBV29-1 and TRBJ2-7; D call uncertain. The CDR3 here is CSVETDSYEQYF. The CDR3 coding sequence is TGCAGCGTTGAAACTGATTCCTACGAGCAGTACTTC.